A single sample gave rise to the 24 T cell receptor beta chains below, sequenced in a study of T cell responses to AZD1222 COVID-19 vaccine. Assay used: immunoSEQ multiplex PCR; TCRdb lists only in-frame clones, some missing. This sample has under 150,000 clones, with 80% to 90% found just once. Sequences were derived from peripheral blood, sampled on day 0 of AZD1222 vaccination. These receptors were collected from an adult in good health.

This chain links TRBV28 with TRBJ1-6; D is undetermined. Germline V gives CDR1 MDHEN, CDR2 SYDVKM. Trimming shortened V by 5 bases and J by 5 bases, and 10 bases separated the two germline ends. This CDR3 spans 14 amino acids. The CDR3: CASSPEFDNSPLHF. The CDR3 bases are TGTGCCAGCAGTCCGGAGTTCGATAATTCACCCCTCCACTTT. Variable domain in full (rest from reference TRBV28 and TRBJ1-6): DVKVTQSSRYLVKRTGEKVFLECVQDMDHENMFWYRQDPGLGLRLIYFSYDVKMKEKGDIPEGYSVSREKKERFSLILESASTNQTSMYLCASSPEFDNSPLHFGNGTRLTVT.

The chain is built from TRBV2 and TRBJ1-1; tentatively, D is TRBD1 (5 bases). Germline V gives CDR1 SNHLY, CDR2 FYNNEI. V lost 4 bases to trimming and J lost 1 base, with 10 bases between them. The CDR3 length is 14 residues. The CDR3 nucleotides read TGTGCCAGCAGTGGATGGGGGACGAACACTGAAGCTTTCTTT. It encodes CASSGWGTNTEAFF.

The chain carries TRBV20-1 and TRBJ1-2; 8 nucleotides match TRBD1. Germline CDR1 DFQATT, CDR2 SNEGSKA (reference sequence). The CDR3 totals 15 residues. The J segment lost 4 bases and the V segment lost 3 bases, leaving 10 bases of the junction unmatched. CDR3 region: CSASERNRGGYGYTF. CDR3 nucleotide sequence: TGCAGTGCTAGTGAAAGGAACAGGGGGGGCTATGGCTACACCTTC.

This clone was seen more than once but under ten times. The rearrangement links TRBV5-1 to TRBJ2-6; unclear D gene. Trimming removed 5 bases at V and 2 bases at J, with 14 bases between. Germline V gene sequence: CDR1 SGHRS, CDR2 YFSETQ. The CDR3 contains 16 residues. The CDR3 loop reads CASRAGPNTGANVLTF. CDR3 DNA sequence: TGCGCCAGCAGAGCAGGTCCAAATACTGGGGCCAACGTCCTGACTTTC.

The rearrangement joins TRBV19 to TRBJ1-2; no clear D gene. Germline V CDR1 and CDR2: LNHDA, SQIVND (reference sequence). The V end was cut by 2 bases, the J end by 2 bases, with 6 bases between. The CDR3 is 13 residues long. This chain's CDR3 is CASSISINYGYTF. In DNA form, the CDR3 reads TGTGCCAGTAGTATATCCATAAACTATGGCTACACCTTC.

The chain uses TRBV9 and TRBJ2-5, with TRBD1 as a possible D gene (5 bases). The CDR3 consists of 13 residues. Per germline, CDR1 SGDLS and CDR2 YYNGEE. The ends were cut back, 3 bases at V and 5 bases at J, with 11 bases in the middle. The CDR3 bases are TGTGCCAGCAGCGGGCAGGGTCGGGAGACCCAGTACTTC. It codes for CASSGQGRETQYF.

About this clone itself: An end of the junction differs from the germline gene, which may be a read error. V gene TRBV27 combines with J gene TRBJ1-5, with unresolved D. The germline V gene has CDR1 MNHEY and CDR2 SMNVEV (reference sequence). The CDR3 consists of 12 residues. The CDR3 loop is CAPTISNQPQHF. CDR3 DNA sequence: TGCGCCCCCACGATTAGCAATCAGCCCCAGCATTTT.

The rearrangement uses TRBV7-2 and TRBJ2-7; 8 positions match TRBD2. The CDR3 is made up of 16 amino acids. Germline V gene sequence: CDR1 SGHTA, CDR2 FQGNSA. The V and J ends lost 4 bases and 3 bases, in that order; junction bases with no gene match: 11. The CDR3 DNA reads as TGTGCCAGCAGCTCGCCCTCGGGACTAGATATCTACGAGCAGTACTTC. Its protein product is CASSSPSGLDIYEQYF.

The gene calls are TRBV18 and TRBJ1-1, with 7 positions matching TRBD1. Trimming cost V 5 bases and J 1 base; bases outside gene matches: 19. This CDR3 has 19 residues. The V gene's germline CDR1 is KGHSH and CDR2 LQKENI. The CDR3 nucleotides read TGTGCCAGCTCATCACAACCCCCCGGCAGGGAGGGGGCGAACACTGAAGCTTTCTTT. Amino acid sequence: CASSSQPPGREGANTEAFF.

The rearrangement links TRBV7-2 to TRBJ1-5, with TRBD1 as a possible D gene (6 bases). Germline V lookup: CDR1 SGHTA, CDR2 FQGNSA. Trimming shortened V by 4 bases and J by 7 bases, and 11 bases separated the two germline ends. CDR3 length: 13 amino acids. Written as DNA, the CDR3 is TGTGCCAGCAGCTATCAGGGGAACCAGCCCCAGCATTTT. This codes for CASSYQGNQPQHF.

This chain links TRBV24-1 with TRBJ2-4; 7 positions match TRBD2. The V gene end was trimmed by 4 bases and the J gene end by 0 bases; junction bases not matched to a gene: 8. This CDR3 spans 17 amino acids. Germline assignment: CDR1 KGHDR and CDR2 SFDVKD. CDR3 in DNA: TGTGCCACCAGTGACTATTCGCGGGAGAGAGCCAAAAACATTCAGTACTTC. Translated: CATSDYSRERAKNIQYF.

This chain joins TRBV7-3 and TRBJ1-1; TRBD1 matches 8 bases. There are 16 residues in the CDR3. Germline V gene data show CDR1 as SGHTA and CDR2 as FQGTGA. V lost 3 bases to trimming and J lost 2 bases; unmatched junction nucleotides: 8. CDR3 sequence reads: CASSFQATGENTEAFF. The CDR3 DNA reads as TGTGCCAGCAGCTTCCAGGCGACAGGGGAAAACACTGAAGCTTTCTTT. Variable domain in full (rest from reference TRBV7-3 and TRBJ1-1): GAGVSQTPSNKVTEKGKYVELRCDPISGHTALYWYRQSLGQGPEFLIYFQGTGAADDSGLPNDRFFAVRPEGSVSTLKIQRTERGDSAVYLCASSFQATGENTEAFFGQGTRLTVV.

This chain uses TRBV18 with TRBJ1-4; D not certain. The CDR3 consists of 13 residues. From germline, CDR1 is KGHSH and CDR2 LQKENI. The V gene lost 0 bases and the J gene lost 1 base, with 0 bases spanning the gap. The CDR3 spells CASSPPTNEKLFF. CDR3 in DNA: TGTGCCAGCTCACCACCAACTAATGAAAAACTGTTTTTT.

The J gene is TRBJ1-2, the V gene TRBV7-9; TRBD1 agrees at 8 bases. From germline, CDR1 is SEHNR and CDR2 FQNEAQ (reference sequence). Losses at the gene ends were 5 bases for V and 4 bases for J; bases not matched to a gene: 18. The CDR3 is 18 amino acids. The DNA of the CDR3 is TGTGCCAGCAGCGACCCTTTAATTGGACAGGGCGACGCCTATGGCTACACCTTC. Its protein product is CASSDPLIGQGDAYGYTF. Variable domain in full (rest from reference TRBV7-9 and TRBJ1-2): DTGVSQNPRHKITKRGQNVTFRCDPISEHNRLYWYRQTLGQGPEFLTYFQNEAQLEKSRLLSDRFSAERPKGSFSTLEIQRTEQGDSAMYLCASSDPLIGQGDAYGYTFGSGTRLTVV.

The V and J genes are TRBV7-9 and TRBJ1-5; D remains unclear. CDR1 and CDR2 from the germline V gene are SEHNR and FQNEAQ (reference sequence). Trimming took 1 base from V and 4 from J, leaving 11 bases between them. The CDR3 extends over 15 amino acids. CDR3: CASSLEGLNNQPQHF. The CDR3 DNA follows: TGTGCCAGCAGCTTAGAGGGCCTGAATAATCAGCCCCAGCATTTT.

This chain joins TRBV6-5 and TRBJ1-1, with 7 nucleotides matching TRBD1. In germline, CDR1 is MNHEY, CDR2 SVGAGI. V lost 6 bases and J lost 0; bases outside the gene matches: 1. The CDR3 totals 13 residues. The CDR3 DNA reads TGTGCCAGCAGACAGGGGATGAACACTGAAGCTTTCTTT. Amino acids: CASRQGMNTEAFF.

This clone was detected many times. The V and J genes are TRBV24-1 and TRBJ1-1; D is uncertain. The V end lost 7 bases, the J end lost 4 bases, and 15 bases lay between the germline ends. Germline CDR1 reads KGHDR; CDR2 reads SFDVKD. The CDR3 spans 14 residues. The CDR3 coding sequence is TGTGCCACCAGAGGGCTAGAGGGAGGCACTGAAGCTTTCTTT. It translates to CATRGLEGGTEAFF.

This clone was seen only once. The chain employs TRBV11-3 and TRBJ2-7; possibly TRBD2 for D (5 bases). V gave up 0 bases and J gave up 0 bases, with 6 bases separating them. CDR1 and CDR2 from the germline V gene are SGHNT and YENEEA. This CDR3 contains 14 residues. The CDR3 spells CASSLDGNSYEQYF. In nucleotides, the CDR3 is TGTGCCAGCAGCTTAGACGGGAACTCCTACGAGCAGTACTTC.

At least ten counts were recorded for this clone. This chain connects TRBV7-8 to TRBJ2-7, with TRBD1 matching over 8 bases. The germline V gene has CDR1 SGHVS and CDR2 FQNEAQ. The CDR3 length is 13 residues. V lost 5 bases to trimming and J lost 4 bases; unmatched junction nucleotides: 4. The CDR3 DNA sequence: TGTGCCAGCAGCCGAGGGACAGGTTACGAGCAGTACTTC. Amino acid sequence: CASSRGTGYEQYF.

This clone has just a few counts. The rearrangement uses TRBV7-9 and TRBJ1-2, with TRBD1 matching over 11 bases. With 4 bases clipped from V and 8 bases from J, the junction kept 6 bases outside the gene matches. Germline CDR1 SEHNR, CDR2 FQNEAQ (reference sequence). The CDR3 extends over 14 amino acids. The CDR3 sequence: CASSSGQGAGGYTF. The CDR3 nucleotides read TGTGCCAGCAGCTCTGGACAGGGGGCGGGAGGCTACACCTTC.

V gene TRBV9 combines with J gene TRBJ2-5; D unclear. CDR1 and CDR2 (germline): SGDLS, YYNGEE. This CDR3 is 15 amino acids long. V shed 3 bases and J shed 2 bases, with 14 bases lying between them. Here the CDR3 reads CASSAVSWGQETQYF. As DNA, the CDR3 is TGTGCCAGCAGCGCAGTATCTTGGGGTCAAGAGACCCAGTACTTC.

This clone was seen a single time. V and J are TRBV5-1 and TRBJ2-3; no clear D gene. The V end lost 0 bases, the J end lost 5 bases, and 7 bases lay between the germline ends. Germline CDR1 is SGHRS and CDR2 is YFSETQ. This CDR3 comprises 13 residues. The CDR3 sequence is CASSLVSKDTQYF. The CDR3 DNA follows: TGCGCCAGCAGCTTGGTTTCAAAAGATACGCAGTATTTT.

This clone has more than one count but fewer than ten. The V gene is TRBV5-5, the J gene TRBJ1-4, with D hard to call. The germline V gene has CDR1 SGHKS and CDR2 YYEKEE (reference sequence). The length of the CDR3 is 14 residues. Trimming cost V 1 base and J 8 bases, with 12 bases left between them. DNA of the CDR3: TGTGCCAGCAGCTTGAGGGCGGCTGGCGAAAAACTGTTTTTT. This codes for CASSLRAAGEKLFF.

J is TRBJ2-2 and V is TRBV11-1, with TRBD1 identical over 8 bases. Germline-derived CDR1 and CDR2 are SGHAT and FQDESV (reference sequence). V lost 8 bases, J lost 5 bases, and 7 bases stayed unmatched. The CDR3 totals 14 residues. CDR3 amino acids: CASPGTGPTGELFF. CDR3 in DNA: TGTGCCAGCCCCGGGACAGGTCCTACCGGGGAGCTGTTTTTT. The variable domain in full, completed from reference TRBV11-1 and TRBJ2-2, reads EAEVAQSPRYKITEKSQAVAFWCDPISGHATLYWYRQILGQGPELLVQFQDESVVDDSQLPKDRFSAERLKGVDSTLKIQPAELGDSAMYLCASPGTGPTGELFFGEGSRLTVL.